Following are 11 T cell receptor beta chains from one sample sequenced in a study of T-cell memory formation after mild COVID-19. TCRdb processed the 5' RACE reads anew with MiXCR; each CDR3 protein has one entry. The table records 540,000 or so distinct CDR3 sequences, approximately 20% of them present only once. Specimen: PBMCs or a T cell subset sorted from them (not recorded which). The receptors originated from an adult woman who had mild COVID-19 (a few samples of this study predate the infection). Cell type and time point are not known.

V and J are TRBV27 and TRBJ1-1; a weak D match, TRBD1 (5 bases). Germline lookup yields CDR1 MNHEY and CDR2 SMNVEV (reference sequence). With 7 bases removed from V and 1 base from J, the gap between germline ends came to 13 bases. This CDR3 is 14 amino acids long. CDR3 nucleotide sequence: TGTGCCAGCAACCAGGGCCGGGCGAACACTGAAGCTTTCTTT. Protein: CASNQGRANTEAFF.

This clonotype has more than one count but fewer than ten. The chain couples TRBV7-9 to TRBJ1-2, with D unclear. The germline gives CDR1 SEHNR, CDR2 FQNEAQ (reference sequence). V was clipped by 5 bases and J by 4 bases, with 17 bases between them. CDR3 size: 15 residues. CDR3 protein: CASSVSGQEGYGYTF. In DNA, the CDR3 is TGTGCCAGCAGCGTTAGCGGGCAGGAGGGCTATGGCTACACCTTC.

This sequence joins TRBV7-6 and TRBJ2-6, with D maybe TRBD1 (5 bases). This CDR3 region has 16 residues. Trimming removed 6 bases at V and 0 bases at J, with 12 bases between. Germline-derived CDR1 and CDR2 are SGHVS and FNYEAQ. The CDR3: CASSSTGRSGANVLTF. The CDR3 region has the DNA TGTGCCAGCAGTTCCACAGGTCGCTCTGGGGCCAACGTCCTGACTTTC.

This clonotype was detected ten times or more. The gene calls are TRBV7-9 and TRBJ2-5; the D is unclear. This CDR3 is built from 16 residues. Trimming removed 1 base from V and 0 bases from J, with 12 bases in between. Germline lookup yields CDR1 SEHNR and CDR2 FQNEAQ (reference sequence). The CDR3 DNA reads TGTGCCAGCAGCTTAGTGGTACGGATGTACCAAGAGACCCAGTACTTC. Residues: CASSLVVRMYQETQYF. Full variable domain (remainder filled in from reference TRBV7-9 and TRBJ2-5): DTGVSQNPRHKITKRGQNVTFRCDPISEHNRLYWYRQTLGQGPEFLTYFQNEAQLEKSRLLSDRFSAERPKGSFSTLEIQRTEQGDSAMYLCASSLVVRMYQETQYFGPGTRLLVL.

The rearrangement joins TRBV24-1 to TRBJ2-1; D not resolved. Germline V gene data show CDR1 as KGHDR and CDR2 as SFDVKD. This CDR3 has 14 amino acids. V dropped 9 bases and J dropped 8 bases, with 19 bases sitting between them. In nucleotides, the CDR3 is TGTGCCACCGAAGAAATCGGTCGGCCAGATGAGCAGTTCTTC. This gives the protein CATEEIGRPDEQFF.

The table lists this clonotype with a few counts. This sequence joins TRBV21-1 and TRBJ1-5. TRBV21-1 is flagged as a pseudogene. There are 9 residues in the CDR3. The CDR3 DNA follows: TGTGCCAGCAATCAGCCCCAGCATTTT. This codes for CASNQPQHF.

This chain uses TRBV29-1 with TRBJ2-7, with 9 bases fitting TRBD1. The V gene's germline CDR1 is SQVTM and CDR2 ANQGSEA. J was trimmed by 3 bases and V by 4 bases; bases with no gene match: 19. The CDR3 is made up of 18 amino acids. CDR3 in amino acids: CSVGGRSGRDREIYEQYF. The CDR3 DNA follows: TGCAGCGTTGGGGGGAGGTCCGGCCGGGACAGGGAGATCTACGAGCAGTACTTC.

This clonotype was recorded many times. This rearrangement joins TRBV12-3 or TRBV12-4 to TRBJ2-7; no reliable D call. This CDR3 is 12 amino acids long. Trimming cost V 3 bases and J 4 bases, with 7 bases left between them. DNA for the CDR3: TGTGCCAGCAGTTTTCCTTCGTACGAGCAGTACTTC. It yields the protein CASSFPSYEQYF.

A few counts support this clonotype. The rearrangement joins TRBV6-5 to TRBJ1-4; a weak D match, TRBD1 (5 bases). CDR1 is MNHEY and CDR2 is SVGAGI in the germline V gene. V was clipped by 6 bases and J by 8 bases, with 19 bases between them. This CDR3 contains 15 residues. The CDR3 coding sequence is TGTGCCAGCAGCAAGGGGACGGGGATTGGGGAAAAACTGTTTTTT. Translated: CASSKGTGIGEKLFF.

The V gene is TRBV5-5, the J gene TRBJ1-6; TRBD1 might be the D (6 bases). The germline V and J ends were trimmed by 0 bases and 10 bases, with 11 bases remaining between them. Germline CDR1 is SGHKS and CDR2 is YYEKEE (reference sequence). This CDR3 has 14 amino acids. Written as DNA, the CDR3 is TGTGCCAGCAGCTTGGATCAGGGGCGATCACCCCTCCACTTT. Translating gives CASSLDQGRSPLHF.

The J gene is TRBJ2-7, the V gene TRBV4-1; unclear D gene. The CDR3 loop spans 14 amino acids. Germline V gene sequence: CDR1 MGHRA, CDR2 YSYEKL. The V end lost 3 bases, the J end lost 0 bases, and 9 bases lay between the germline ends. CDR3 amino acids: CASSHRRYSYEQYF. The CDR3 nucleotides read TGCGCCAGCAGCCACCGGCGCTACTCCTACGAGCAGTACTTC.